Given below is one TCR beta chain in context. Naivety among CD8 cells was defined by CD45RO negativity and positive CCR7 selection, thereby excluding terminally differentiated effector memory CD45RA+ cells. Profiling relied on immunoSEQ multiplex PCR, and the TCRdb table lists in-frame clones only, not all of them. The sample has about 2 million clones, approximately 94% seen once. These data belong to a study of shared clonotypes between healthy human individuals. Trimming took 3 bases from V and 4 from J, leaving 12 bases between them. CDR1 and CDR2 from the germline V gene are MGHRA and YSYEKL. The length of the CDR3 is 14 residues.

The TCR comes from a man aged 18 to 30 in good health. Sequencing was performed on naive CD8+ T cells sorted from blood. The chain is built from TRBV4-1 and TRBJ1-2, with D tentatively TRBD1 (6 bases). For the CDR3, the DNA is TGCGCCAGCAGCCAGGTAGGACAGCTCTATGGCTACACCTTC. Residues: CASSQVGQLYGYTF.